The next 15 T cell receptor beta chains were all read from a single sample in a study of neoadjuvant nivolumab and ipilimumab in lung cancer. The table came from immunoSEQ multiplex PCR; TCRdb's copy has only in-frame clones and leaves some out. The table records fewer than 35,000 clones, over 75% of them present only once. The sequenced sample was peripheral blood, obtained after neoadjuvant nivolumab, alone or with ipilimumab, at or shortly before surgery. The receptors stem from an adult with non-small cell lung cancer.

The J gene is TRBJ2-5, the V gene TRBV11-2; D not certain. V gave up 4 bases and J gave up 4 bases, with 13 bases separating them. The CDR3 sequence is 14 residues long. CDR1 SGHAT and CDR2 FQNNGV come from the germline V gene. The CDR3 nucleotides read TGTGCCAGCAGCTCCAACGACTTGCGAGAGACCCAGTACTTC. Its translation: CASSSNDLRETQYF.

This chain links TRBV4-1 with TRBJ1-1, with D maybe TRBD1 (5 bases). This CDR3 is built from 16 residues. In germline, CDR1 is MGHRA, CDR2 YSYEKL. The V end lost 3 bases, the J end lost 0 bases, and 14 bases lay between the germline ends. The CDR3 DNA follows: TGCGCCAGCAGCCACACGGGGGTCGGCGTGAACACTGAAGCTTTCTTT. Translating gives CASSHTGVGVNTEAFF.

This clone was recorded a few times. This chain joins TRBV5-1 and TRBJ1-2; 12 nucleotides agree with TRBD1. In germline, CDR1 is SGHRS, CDR2 YFSETQ. This CDR3 has 15 amino acids. Germline trimming cut 3 bases from V and 3 bases from J; bases unmatched to any gene: 3. This chain's CDR3 is CASSSGTGGYYGYTF. CDR3 nucleotides: TGCGCCAGCAGCTCTGGGACAGGGGGCTACTATGGCTACACCTTC.

The genes are TRBV4-1 and TRBJ1-1; 7 positions agree with TRBD1. Germline V gene sequence: CDR1 MGHRA, CDR2 YSYEKL. The CDR3 extends over 14 amino acids. V gave up 4 bases and J gave up 6 bases; unmatched junction bases: 8. The CDR3 bases are TGCGCCAGCAGCCTCCGGGACAGCAATGCTGAAGCTTTCTTT. Its translation is CASSLRDSNAEAFF.

V and J are TRBV25-1 and TRBJ2-3, with TRBD1 identical over 10 bases. The CDR3 has 15 residues. Trimming took 5 bases from V and 3 from J; bases not matched to a gene: 5. Germline loops: CDR1 MGHDK, CDR2 SYGVNS. The CDR3 loop reads CASSIRTGGTDTQYF. The CDR3 region has the DNA TGTGCCAGCAGTATACGGACAGGGGGGACAGATACGCAGTATTTT. The variable domain in full, completed from reference TRBV25-1 and TRBJ2-3, reads EADIYQTPRYLVIGTGKKITLECSQTMGHDKMYWYQQDPGMELHLIHYSYGVNSTEKGDLSSESTVSRIRTEHFPLTLESARPSHTSQYLCASSIRTGGTDTQYFGPGTRLTVL.

The V call is TRBV5-1, the J call TRBJ1-6, with 9 bases matching TRBD1. Unmatched junction bases numbered 5, after V lost 5 bases and J lost 5 bases. The CDR3 extends over 15 amino acids. Germline values: CDR1 SGHRS, CDR2 YFSETQ. The CDR3 sequence is CASSIRDRDNSPLHF. The CDR3 bases are TGCGCCAGCAGTATCCGGGACAGGGATAATTCACCCCTCCACTTT.

V and J are TRBV2 and TRBJ1-2; no reliable D call. Trimming took off 5 bases at V and 1 base at J, with 5 bases between the two ends. This CDR3 region has 12 residues. CDR1 SNHLY and CDR2 FYNNEI come from the germline V gene. The CDR3 reads CASSPNNYGYTF. CDR3 nucleotides: TGTGCCAGCAGTCCTAATAACTATGGCTACACCTTC.

The chain joins TRBV4-3 to TRBJ2-3; 7 nucleotides line up with TRBD1. The CDR3 runs to 17 residues. Germline V gives CDR1 LGHNA, CDR2 YSLEER. The V and J ends lost 1 base and 1 base, in that order; junction bases with no gene match: 8. The chain's CDR3 is CASSQGTGAGGTDTQYF. The DNA for the CDR3 is TGCGCCAGCAGCCAAGGAACAGGGGCAGGGGGCACAGATACGCAGTATTTT.

V and J are TRBV7-3 and TRBJ2-6; 7 nucleotides line up with TRBD2. The CDR3 totals 15 residues. Germline V gene lookup returns CDR1 SGHTA and CDR2 FQGTGA. V trimming: 2 bases; J trimming: 2 bases; junction bases outside the gene matches: 0. CDR3 in amino acids: CASSLGGAGANVLTF. CDR3 nucleotides: TGTGCCAGCAGCTTAGGGGGGGCTGGGGCCAACGTCCTGACTTTC.

The count of this clone is one. The gene calls are TRBV19 and TRBJ1-1; D is undetermined. Germline V lookup: CDR1 LNHDA, CDR2 SQIVND (reference sequence). V gave up 4 bases and J gave up 4 bases, with 10 bases separating them. There are 13 residues in the CDR3. CDR3 protein: CASSREAFTEAFF. CDR3 nucleotides: TGTGCCAGTAGTAGGGAGGCGTTCACTGAAGCTTTCTTT.

The chain links TRBV5-1 to TRBJ2-2; tentative D call: TRBD2 (6 bases). CDR1 is SGHRS and CDR2 is YFSETQ in the germline V gene. Deletions cut 5 bases from V and 1 base from J, with 6 bases between. The CDR3 runs 13 residues. CDR3 sequence (DNA): TGCGCCAGCAGGGGGGGGAACACCGGGGAGCTGTTTTTT. Amino acid sequence: CASRGGNTGELFF.

This chain joins TRBV29-1 and TRBJ1-2; maybe TRBD1 (6 bases). Germline V lookup: CDR1 SQVTM, CDR2 ANQGSEA. Trimming pared 2 bases from V and 2 bases from J, leaving 12 bases between. CDR3 length equals 14 residues. CDR3 nucleotides: TGCAGCGTTGAATTGGGGGGCTCCAACTATGGCTACACCTTC. This encodes CSVELGGSNYGYTF.

This sequence joins TRBV6-5 and TRBJ1-1; 8 positions agree with TRBD1. Germline V lookup: CDR1 MNHEY, CDR2 SVGAGI. This CDR3 is 14 amino acids long. Losses at the gene ends were 7 bases for V and 0 bases for J; bases not matched to a gene: 4. CDR3 residues: CASTEQGVNTEAFF. The DNA of the CDR3 is TGTGCCAGCACCGAACAGGGGGTGAACACTGAAGCTTTCTTT.

This clone was recorded a few times. The chain recombines TRBV15 with TRBJ1-6; D ambiguous. CDR3 length: 14 residues. The germline gives CDR1 LNHNV, CDR2 YYDKDF (reference sequence). V was cut by 3 bases and J by 0 bases, with 3 bases left in between. The chain's CDR3 is CATSRSSYNSPLHF. In DNA form, the CDR3 reads TGTGCCACCAGCAGGAGCTCCTATAATTCACCCCTCCACTTT.

The genes are TRBV2 and TRBJ2-7; 14 bases map to TRBD2. This CDR3 is 17 amino acids long. Trimming took 4 bases from V and 2 from J; bases not matched to a gene: 7. Germline V gives CDR1 SNHLY, CDR2 FYNNEI. The CDR3 nucleotides are TGTGCCAGCAGTGGCGGACTAGCGGGGGGCCGGACCTACGAGCAGTACTTC. Translation gives CASSGGLAGGRTYEQYF.